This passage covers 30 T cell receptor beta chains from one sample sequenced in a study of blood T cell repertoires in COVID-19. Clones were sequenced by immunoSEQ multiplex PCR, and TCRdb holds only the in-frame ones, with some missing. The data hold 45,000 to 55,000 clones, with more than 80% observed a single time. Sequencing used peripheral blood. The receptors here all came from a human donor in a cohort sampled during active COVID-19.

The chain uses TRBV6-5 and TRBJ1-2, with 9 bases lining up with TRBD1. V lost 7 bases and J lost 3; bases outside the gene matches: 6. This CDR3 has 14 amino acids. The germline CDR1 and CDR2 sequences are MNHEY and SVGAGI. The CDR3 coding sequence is TGTGCCAGCAACTTCGACAGGGGGGACTATGGCTACACCTTC. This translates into CASNFDRGDYGYTF.

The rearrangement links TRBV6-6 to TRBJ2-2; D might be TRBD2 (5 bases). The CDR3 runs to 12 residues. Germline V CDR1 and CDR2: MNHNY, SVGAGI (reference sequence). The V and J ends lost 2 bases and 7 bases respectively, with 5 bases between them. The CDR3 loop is CASSYEGGELFF. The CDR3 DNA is TGTGCCAGCAGTTACGAGGGCGGGGAGCTGTTTTTT.

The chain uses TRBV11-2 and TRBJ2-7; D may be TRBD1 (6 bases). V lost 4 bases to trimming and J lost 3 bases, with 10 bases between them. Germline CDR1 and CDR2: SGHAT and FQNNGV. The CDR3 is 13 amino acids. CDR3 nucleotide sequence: TGTGCCAGCAGCTCAAGGACAGTCTACGAGCAGTACTTC. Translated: CASSSRTVYEQYF.

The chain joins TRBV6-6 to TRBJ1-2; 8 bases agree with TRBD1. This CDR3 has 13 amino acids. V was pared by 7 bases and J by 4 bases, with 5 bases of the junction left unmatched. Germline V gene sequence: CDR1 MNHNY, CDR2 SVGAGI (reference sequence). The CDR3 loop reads CASNVDRGYGYTF. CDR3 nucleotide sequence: TGTGCCAGCAATGTAGACAGGGGCTATGGCTACACCTTC.

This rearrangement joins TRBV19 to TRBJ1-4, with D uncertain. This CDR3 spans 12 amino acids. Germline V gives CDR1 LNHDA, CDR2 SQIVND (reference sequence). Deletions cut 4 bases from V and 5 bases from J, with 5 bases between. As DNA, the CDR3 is TGTGCCAGTAGTACGAGAAATGAAAAACTGTTTTTT. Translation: CASSTRNEKLFF. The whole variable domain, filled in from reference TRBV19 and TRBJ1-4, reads DGGITQSPKYLFRKEGQNVTLSCEQNLNHDAMYWYRQDPGQGLRLIYYSQIVNDFQKGDIAEGYSVSREKKESFPLTVTSAQKNPTAFYLCASSTRNEKLFFGSGTQLSVL.

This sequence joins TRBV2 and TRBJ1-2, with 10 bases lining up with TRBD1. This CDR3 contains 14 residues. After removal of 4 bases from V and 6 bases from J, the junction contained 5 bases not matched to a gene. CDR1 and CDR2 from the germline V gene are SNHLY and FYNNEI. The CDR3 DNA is TGTGCCAGCAGTGCAGACAGGGGGCGGAATGGCTACACCTTC. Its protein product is CASSADRGRNGYTF.

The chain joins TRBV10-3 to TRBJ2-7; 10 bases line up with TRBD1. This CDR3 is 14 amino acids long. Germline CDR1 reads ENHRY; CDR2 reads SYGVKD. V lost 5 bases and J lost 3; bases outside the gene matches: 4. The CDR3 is CAISRTGGNYEQYF. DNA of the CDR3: TGTGCCATCAGTAGGACAGGGGGAAACTACGAGCAGTACTTC.

This CDR3 reads CASSQVGLAGLQRGELFF. As DNA, the CDR3 is TGTGCCAGCAGCCAAGTAGGGCTAGCGGGGCTCCAACGCGGGGAGCTGTTTTTT. This chain uses TRBV4-2 with TRBJ2-2; TRBD2 matches at 9 bases. The CDR3 is made up of 18 amino acids. Losses at the gene ends were 1 base for V and 7 bases for J; bases not matched to a gene: 13. Germline-derived CDR1 and CDR2 are LGHNA and YNFKEQ.

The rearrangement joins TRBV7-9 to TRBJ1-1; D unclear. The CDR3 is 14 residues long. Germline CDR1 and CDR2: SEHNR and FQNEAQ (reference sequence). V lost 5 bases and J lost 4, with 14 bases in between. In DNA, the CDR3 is TGTGCCAGCAGCCAATGGGGAGAGACCACTGAAGCTTTCTTT. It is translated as CASSQWGETTEAFF.

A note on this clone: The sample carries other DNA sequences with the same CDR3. For the CDR3, the DNA is TGTGCCAGCAGCGTAGGAGGTGGCACCGGGGAGCTGTTTTTT. Translation gives CASSVGGGTGELFF. V usage is TRBV9 and J usage is TRBJ2-2; unclear D gene. From germline, CDR1 is SGDLS and CDR2 YYNGEE. Trimming cost V 0 bases and J 4 bases, with 7 bases left between them. The CDR3 is 14 residues long.

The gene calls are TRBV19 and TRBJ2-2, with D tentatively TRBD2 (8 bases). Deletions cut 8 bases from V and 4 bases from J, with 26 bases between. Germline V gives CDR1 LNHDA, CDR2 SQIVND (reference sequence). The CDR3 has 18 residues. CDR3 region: CASEYRGSGTPGTGELFF. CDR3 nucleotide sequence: TGTGCCAGTGAGTACAGGGGTAGCGGGACTCCGGGCACCGGGGAGCTGTTTTTT.

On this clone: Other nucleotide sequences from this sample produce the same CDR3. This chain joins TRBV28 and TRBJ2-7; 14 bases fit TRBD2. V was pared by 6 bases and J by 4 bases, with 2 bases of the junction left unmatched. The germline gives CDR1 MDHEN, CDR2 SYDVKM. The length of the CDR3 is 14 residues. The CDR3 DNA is TGTGCCAGCAGGGGACTAGCGGGAGTTTACGAGCAGTACTTC. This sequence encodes CASRGLAGVYEQYF. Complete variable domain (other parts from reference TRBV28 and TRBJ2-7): DVKVTQSSRYLVKRTGEKVFLECVQDMDHENMFWYRQDPGLGLRLIYFSYDVKMKEKGDIPEGYSVSREKKERFSLILESASTNQTSMYLCASRGLAGVYEQYFGPGTRLTVT.

CDR3 coding DNA: TGTGCCACGGGGGGGTTACTCACAGATACGCAGTATTTT. Translated: CATGGLLTDTQYF. This chain links TRBV11-2 with TRBJ2-3, with 8 bases that match TRBD2. Trimming at V came to 10 bases and at J to 2 bases, leaving 5 bases not matched to a gene. The CDR3 runs to 13 residues. CDR1 and CDR2 (germline): SGHAT, FQNNGV.

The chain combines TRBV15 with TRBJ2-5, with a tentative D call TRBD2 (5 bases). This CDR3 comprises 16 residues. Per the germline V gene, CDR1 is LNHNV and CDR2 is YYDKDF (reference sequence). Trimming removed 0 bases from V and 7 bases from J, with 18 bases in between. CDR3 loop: CATSRDLASPAGTQYF. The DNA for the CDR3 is TGTGCCACCAGCAGAGATCTGGCTAGTCCGGCGGGGACCCAGTACTTC.

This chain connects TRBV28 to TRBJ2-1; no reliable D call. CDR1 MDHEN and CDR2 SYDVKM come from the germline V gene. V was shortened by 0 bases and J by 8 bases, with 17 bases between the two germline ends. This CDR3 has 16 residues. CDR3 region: CASSLWVQAGNDEQFF. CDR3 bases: TGTGCCAGCAGTTTATGGGTTCAGGCCGGTAACGATGAGCAGTTCTTC.

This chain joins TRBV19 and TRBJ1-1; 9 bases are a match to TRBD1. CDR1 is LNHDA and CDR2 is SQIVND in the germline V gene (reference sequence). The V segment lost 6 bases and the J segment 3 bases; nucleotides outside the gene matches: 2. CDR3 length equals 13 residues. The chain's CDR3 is CASRQGAYTEAFF. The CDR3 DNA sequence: TGTGCCAGTAGACAGGGGGCGTACACTGAAGCTTTCTTT.

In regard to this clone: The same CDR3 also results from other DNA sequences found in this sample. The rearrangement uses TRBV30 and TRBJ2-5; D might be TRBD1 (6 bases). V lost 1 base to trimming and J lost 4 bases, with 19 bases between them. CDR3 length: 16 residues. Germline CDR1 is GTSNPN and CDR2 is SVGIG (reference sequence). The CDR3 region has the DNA TGTGCCTGGAGTGGTGGGGACACCCCTCTGGGAGAGACCCAGTACTTC. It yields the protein CAWSGGDTPLGETQYF.

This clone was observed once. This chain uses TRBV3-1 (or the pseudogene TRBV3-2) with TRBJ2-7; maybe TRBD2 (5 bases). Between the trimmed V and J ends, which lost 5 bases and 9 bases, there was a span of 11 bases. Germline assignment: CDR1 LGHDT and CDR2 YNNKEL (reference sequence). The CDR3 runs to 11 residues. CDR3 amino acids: CASSNREGQYF. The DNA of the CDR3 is TGTGCCAGCAGCAACCGAGAGGGGCAGTACTTC.

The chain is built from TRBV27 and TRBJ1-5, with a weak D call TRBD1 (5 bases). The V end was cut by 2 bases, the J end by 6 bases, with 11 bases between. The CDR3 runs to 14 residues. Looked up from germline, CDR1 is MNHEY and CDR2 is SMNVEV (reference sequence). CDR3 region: CASSLIWGSQPQHF. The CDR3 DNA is TGTGCCAGCAGTTTAATCTGGGGCAGTCAGCCCCAGCATTTT.

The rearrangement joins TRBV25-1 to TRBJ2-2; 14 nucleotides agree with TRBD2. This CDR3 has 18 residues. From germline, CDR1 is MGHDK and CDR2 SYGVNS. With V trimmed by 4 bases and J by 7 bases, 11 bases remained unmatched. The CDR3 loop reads CASSVTSGGAKTVGELFF. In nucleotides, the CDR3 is TGTGCCAGCAGTGTGACTAGCGGGGGGGCGAAGACGGTCGGGGAGCTGTTTTTT.

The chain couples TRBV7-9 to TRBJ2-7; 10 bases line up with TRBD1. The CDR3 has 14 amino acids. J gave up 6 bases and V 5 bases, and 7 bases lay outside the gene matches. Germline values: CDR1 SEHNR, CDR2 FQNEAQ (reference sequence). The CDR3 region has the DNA TGTGCCAGCAGCAGTCCGGGACAGGGGATCGAGCAGTACTTC. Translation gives CASSSPGQGIEQYF.

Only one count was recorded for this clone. The chain's CDR3 is CASSDDSRAYGYTF. The CDR3 DNA follows: TGTGCCAGCAGTGACGACAGTCGTGCCTATGGCTACACCTTC. The genes are TRBV6-4 and TRBJ1-2; tentative D call: TRBD1 (5 bases). This CDR3 spans 14 amino acids. V was cut by 2 bases and J by 4 bases, with 11 bases left in between. Per germline, CDR1 MRHNA and CDR2 SNTAGT.

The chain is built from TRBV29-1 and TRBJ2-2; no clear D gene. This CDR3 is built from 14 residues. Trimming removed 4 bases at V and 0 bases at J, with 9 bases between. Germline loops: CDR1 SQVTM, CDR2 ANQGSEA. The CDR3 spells CSVVRRSNTGELFF. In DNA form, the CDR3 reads TGCAGCGTTGTCCGGCGGTCGAACACCGGGGAGCTGTTTTTT.

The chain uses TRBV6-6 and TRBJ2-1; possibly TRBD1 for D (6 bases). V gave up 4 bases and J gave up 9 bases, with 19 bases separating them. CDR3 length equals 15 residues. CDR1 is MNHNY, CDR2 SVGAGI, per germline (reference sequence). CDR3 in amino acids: CASSSSLEGVGEQFF. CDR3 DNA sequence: TGTGCCAGCAGTTCTTCCCTTGAGGGGGTCGGTGAGCAGTTCTTC.

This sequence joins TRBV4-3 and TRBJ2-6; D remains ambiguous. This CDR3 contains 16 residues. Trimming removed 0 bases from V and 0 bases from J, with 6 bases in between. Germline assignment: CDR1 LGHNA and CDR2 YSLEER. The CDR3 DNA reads TGCGCCAGCAGCCAAGATATCTCCTCTGGGGCCAACGTCCTGACTTTC. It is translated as CASSQDISSGANVLTF.

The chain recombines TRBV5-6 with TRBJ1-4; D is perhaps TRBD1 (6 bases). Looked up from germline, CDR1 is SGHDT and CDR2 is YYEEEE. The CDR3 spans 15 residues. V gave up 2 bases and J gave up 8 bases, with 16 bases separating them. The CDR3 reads CASSFTGRREEKLFF. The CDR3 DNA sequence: TGTGCCAGCAGCTTTACAGGGAGAAGGGAGGAAAAACTGTTTTTT. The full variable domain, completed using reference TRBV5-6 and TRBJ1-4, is DAGVTQSPTHLIKTRGQQVTLRCSPKSGHDTVSWYQQALGQGPQFIFQYYEEEERQRGNFPDRFSGHQFPNYSSELNVNALLLGDSALYLCASSFTGRREEKLFFGSGTQLSVL.

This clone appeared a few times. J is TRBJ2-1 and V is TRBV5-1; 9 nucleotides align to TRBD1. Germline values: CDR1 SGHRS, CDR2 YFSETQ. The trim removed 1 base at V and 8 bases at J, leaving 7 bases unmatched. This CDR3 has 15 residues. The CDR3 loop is CASSLSDRGFDEQFF. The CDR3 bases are TGCGCCAGCAGCTTGAGTGACAGGGGGTTCGATGAGCAGTTCTTC.

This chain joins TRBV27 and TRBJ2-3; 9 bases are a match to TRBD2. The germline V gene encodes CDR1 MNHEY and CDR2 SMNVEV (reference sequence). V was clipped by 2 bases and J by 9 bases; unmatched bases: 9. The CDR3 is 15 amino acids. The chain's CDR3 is CASSLGRDLAGTQYF. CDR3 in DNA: TGTGCCAGCAGTTTAGGCCGGGACCTAGCGGGGACGCAGTATTTT.

The DNA for the CDR3 is TGTGCCAGCAGTTACTCGAGGGTAGGTGGCGGTGAAGCTTTCTTT. Protein: CASSYSRVGGGEAFF. The chain couples TRBV6-6 to TRBJ1-1, with unresolved D. Germline V CDR1 and CDR2: MNHNY, SVGAGI (reference sequence). Trimming removed 0 bases from V and 7 bases from J, with 15 bases in between. The CDR3 spans 15 residues.

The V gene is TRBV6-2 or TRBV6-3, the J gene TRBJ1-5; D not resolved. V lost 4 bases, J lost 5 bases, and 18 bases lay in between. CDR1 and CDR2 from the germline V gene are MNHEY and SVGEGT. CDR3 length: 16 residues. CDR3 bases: TGTGCCAGCAGTTCCAACGTGTGGCAGTACGATCAGCCCCAGCATTTT. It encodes CASSSNVWQYDQPQHF.